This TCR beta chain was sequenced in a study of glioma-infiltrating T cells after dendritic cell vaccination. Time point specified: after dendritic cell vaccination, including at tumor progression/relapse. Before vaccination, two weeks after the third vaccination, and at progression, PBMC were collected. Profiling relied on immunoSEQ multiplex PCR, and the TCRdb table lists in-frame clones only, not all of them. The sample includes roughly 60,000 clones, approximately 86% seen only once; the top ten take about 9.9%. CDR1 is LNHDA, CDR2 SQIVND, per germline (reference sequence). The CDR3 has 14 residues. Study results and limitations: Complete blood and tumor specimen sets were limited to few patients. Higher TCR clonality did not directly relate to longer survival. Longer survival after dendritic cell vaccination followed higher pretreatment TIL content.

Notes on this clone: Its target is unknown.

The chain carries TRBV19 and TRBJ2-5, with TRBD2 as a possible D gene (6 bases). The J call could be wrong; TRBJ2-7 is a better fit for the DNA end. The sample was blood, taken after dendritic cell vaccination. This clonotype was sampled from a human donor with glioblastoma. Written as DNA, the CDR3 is TGTGCCAGTAGTACGGGACGGACTAACTACGAGCAGTACTTC. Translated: CASSTGRTNYEQYF.